Listed below are T cell receptor beta chains from one sample, sequenced in a study of blood T cell repertoires in COVID-19. Assay: immunoSEQ multiplex PCR; the TCRdb copy retains only in-frame clones and omits some. Of about 210,000 clones in the sample, 80% to 90% were seen once. The sequencing sample was made of PBMCs or T cells enriched from blood (not recorded which). Receptors originate from a man aged 18-30 years with acute COVID-19. The CDR3 runs from the conserved cysteine through the conserved F or W. Each record gives: D gene, J gene, V gene, clone size, CDR3 DNA, CDR3 protein. D genes are given only for firm matches. Some rows have no size entry. The others give once, few or many, or a class for an expanded clone.

TRBD1,TRBJ1-1,TRBV6-5,-,TGTGCCAGCAGTAGCCGACAGGGGAACACTGAAGCTTTCTTT,CASSSRQGNTEAFF
TRBD2,TRBJ2-3,TRBV19,-,TGTGCCAGTAGTACCGGGACTAGAGTGCCAGATACGCAGTATTTT,CASSTGTRVPDTQYF
-,TRBJ1-5,TRBV30,-,TGTGCCTGGAGTGCACCGGGGACAACGGATCAGCCCCAGCATTTT,CAWSAPGTTDQPQHF
-,TRBJ1-2,TRBV5-1,-,TGCGCCAGCAGCTTGGCAGGAGGGCCGGGGGGACATGGCTACACCTTC,CASSLAGGPGGHGYTF
TRBD2,TRBJ2-3,TRBV7-3,-,TGTGCCAGCAGCCCGACTAGCGGGGGGACAGATACGCAGTATTTT,CASSPTSGGTDTQYF
-,TRBJ1-1,TRBV6-2/TRBV6-3,-,TGTGCCAGCAGCCCAGGACAGAGGAACACTGAAGCTTTCTTT,CASSPGQRNTEAFF
-,TRBJ1-1,TRBV4-1,-,TGCGCCAGCAGCCACGCGGGGGAGGTGGGCACTGAAGCTTTCTTT,CASSHAGEVGTEAFF
-,TRBJ2-5,TRBV6-1,-,TGTGCCAGCAGTGAAGCGCCGGGACTTTTGGGGGAGACCCAGTACTTC,CASSEAPGLLGETQYF
-,TRBJ2-1,TRBV10-3,-,TGTGCCATCAGTGATCCCACGGGGGGCGCTACGCACAATGAGCAGTTCTTC,CAISDPTGGATHNEQFF
TRBD2,TRBJ2-1,TRBV29-1,once,TGCAGCGCAACCGGGACTAGCGGCCACTACAATGAGCAGTTCTTC,CSATGTSGHYNEQFF
TRBD1,TRBJ1-4,TRBV27,-,TGTGCCAGCAGTACGGACAGGGAGGGTGAAAAACTGTTTTTT,CASSTDREGEKLFF
TRBD2,TRBJ2-7,TRBV11-2,-,TGTGCCAGCAGCCAAATAGCGGGAGGGTTGTACGAGCAGTACTTC,CASSQIAGGLYEQYF
-,TRBJ2-7,TRBV2,-,TGTGCCAGCAGTGAACCGCGGGACTCCTACGAGCAGTACTTC,CASSEPRDSYEQYF
-,TRBJ1-2,TRBV30,-,TGTGCCTGGAGTCGCAGGGGCGGCTACACCTTC,CAWSRRGGYTF
-,TRBJ1-1,TRBV24-1,few,TGTGCCACCAGTGATGGTGGCCGGGGGAACACTGAAGCTTTCTTT,CATSDGGRGNTEAFF
-,TRBJ1-2,TRBV9,-,TGTGCCAGCAGCGTAGAGGGTAGGGGTGGCTACACCTTC,CASSVEGRGGYTF
-,TRBJ1-4,TRBV30,-,TGTGCCTGGAGTTCGCGATCAACTAATGAAAAACTGTTTTTT,CAWSSRSTNEKLFF
TRBD2,TRBJ2-2,TRBV5-4,-,TGTGCCAGCAGCCGCTTAGCGGGAGGACCCACCGGGGAGCTGTTTTTT,CASSRLAGGPTGELFF
-,TRBJ1-2,TRBV6-2/TRBV6-3,-,TGTGCCAGCAGTAGCAGGGGAGGCTACACCTTC,CASSSRGGYTF
TRBD1,TRBJ2-7,TRBV9,-,TGTGCCAGCAGCCCAGGACAGGGGGGCTACGAGCAGTACTTC,CASSPGQGGYEQYF
-,TRBJ1-4,TRBV5-5,-,TGTGCCAGCAGAGAGAAGGGGATGGGAAATGAAAAACTGTTTTTT,CASREKGMGNEKLFF
-,TRBJ2-5,TRBV5-6,-,TGTGCCAGCAGCCATGAACAGGGAAACCAAGAGACCCAGTACTTC,CASSHEQGNQETQYF
-,TRBJ1-1,TRBV7-9,-,TGTGCCAGCACCCCCGGTAGTAGTGCTGAAGCTTTCTTT,CASTPGSSAEAFF
TRBD1,TRBJ2-1,TRBV18,-,TGTGCCAGCTCACCACCGACAGGGGGCGAGCAGTTCTTC,CASSPPTGGEQFF
TRBD1,TRBJ1-2,TRBV29-1,-,TGCAGCGTTCTCCGGGACAGGGGGTTTGCTAACTATGGCTACACCTTC,CSVLRDRGFANYGYTF
-,TRBJ1-1,TRBV19,-,TGTGCCAGTAGTATTATTGCGACAGGGAACACTGAAGCTTTCTTT,CASSIIATGNTEAFF
-,TRBJ2-1,TRBV5-8,once,TGTGCCAGCACCTTTCGCTCGAGCTCCTACAATGAGCAGTTCTTC,CASTFRSSSYNEQFF
-,TRBJ2-3,TRBV4-3,-,TGCGCCAGCAGCCAAGATGCTCGCGTCGACGGGGCAGATACGCAGTATTTT,CASSQDARVDGADTQYF
TRBD2,TRBJ2-1,TRBV27,-,TGTGCCAGCAGTTCGGGCGGACTAGGCGGGGATGAGCAGTTCTTC,CASSSGGLGGDEQFF
TRBD1,TRBJ2-5,TRBV19,-,TGTGCCAGTAGTGTGGACAGGGAGACCCAGTACTTC,CASSVDRETQYF
TRBD1,TRBJ1-4,TRBV28,once,TGTGCCAGCAGACGAGGGACAGCCGGTCCAACTAATGAAAAACTGTTTTTT,CASRRGTAGPTNEKLFF
-,TRBJ2-5,TRBV28,once,TGTGCCAGCTCGTCGCCGACAGCCCTCCAAGAGACCCAGTACTTC,CASSSPTALQETQYF
TRBD2,TRBJ2-5,TRBV28,-,TGTGCCAGCAGCAGTAGCGGGCCGGAGACCCAGTACTTC,CASSSSGPETQYF
TRBD1,TRBJ2-7,TRBV7-9,-,TGTGCCAGCAGCCCACGAGGACAGGGCCACGAGCAGTACTTC,CASSPRGQGHEQYF
-,TRBJ2-2,TRBV24-1,-,TGTGCCACCAGTGACCCTTCACTGGCGGGAGGGGAGCTGTTTTTT,CATSDPSLAGGELFF
-,TRBJ2-7,TRBV7-8,-,TGTGCCAGCAGCTTAGTACCAGGGACATCCTACGAGCAGTACTTC,CASSLVPGTSYEQYF
TRBD2,TRBJ2-1,TRBV7-2,-,TGTGCTCGGGGGGTGCGAACTGTAGGCAATGAGCAGTTCTTC,CARGVRTVGNEQFF
-,TRBJ1-1,TRBV4-3,-,TGCGCCAGCAGCCCCTTTTCTATGGGCGGGGACACTGAAGCTTTCTTT,CASSPFSMGGDTEAFF
TRBD1,TRBJ1-5,TRBV2,-,TGTGCCAGCAGTGCCCGACAGGGGGCTTATAGCAATCAGCCCCAGCATTTT,CASSARQGAYSNQPQHF
-,TRBJ1-5,TRBV27,-,TGTGCCAGCAGTACAGGGTTAAATCAGCCCCAGCATTTT,CASSTGLNQPQHF
-,TRBJ1-1,TRBV5-1,-,TGCGCCAGCAGCCCCAGGGTTTCTCGGACTGAAGCTTTCTTT,CASSPRVSRTEAFF
-,TRBJ1-1,TRBV11-1,-,TGTGCCAGCAGCTTATCGCAGGGCTTCGCTGAAGCTTTCTTT,CASSLSQGFAEAFF
-,TRBJ2-7,TRBV5-1,-,TGCGCCAGCAGCTTGGCTCGGTTGAGAGACGAGCAGTACTTC,CASSLARLRDEQYF
-,TRBJ1-6,TRBV19,-,TGTGCCAGTACCCTTGGGACTGGTAATAATTCACCCCTCCACTTT,CASTLGTGNNSPLHF
TRBD2,TRBJ2-1,TRBV5-1,-,TGCGCCAGCAGCTTACTCGGGACTAGCGGGAACTATGAGCAGTTCTTC,CASSLLGTSGNYEQFF